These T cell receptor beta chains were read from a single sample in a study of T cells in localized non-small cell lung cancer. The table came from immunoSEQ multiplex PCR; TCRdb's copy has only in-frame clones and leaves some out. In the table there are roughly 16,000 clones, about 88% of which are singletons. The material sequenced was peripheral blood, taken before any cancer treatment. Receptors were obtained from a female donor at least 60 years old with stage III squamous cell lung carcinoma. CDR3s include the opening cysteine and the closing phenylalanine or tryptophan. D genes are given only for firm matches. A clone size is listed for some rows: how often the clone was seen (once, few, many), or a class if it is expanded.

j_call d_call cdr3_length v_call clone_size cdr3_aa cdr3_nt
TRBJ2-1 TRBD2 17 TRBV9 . CASSAPPAGGPYNEQFF TGTGCCAGCAGCGCTCCTCCAGCGGGAGGGCCTTACAATGAGCAGTTCTTC
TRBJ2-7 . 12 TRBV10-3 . CAISGTGDEQYF TGTGCCATCAGCGGAACTGGGGACGAGCAGTACTTC
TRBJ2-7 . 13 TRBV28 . CASRHPSSYEQYF TGTGCCAGCAGACACCCCTCTAGCTACGAGCAGTACTTC
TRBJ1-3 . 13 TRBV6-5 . CASGRRGTDTIYF TGTGCCAGCGGGAGGAGAGGCACGGACACCATATATTTT
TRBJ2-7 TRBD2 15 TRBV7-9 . CASSQTSGSAYEQYF TGTGCCAGCAGCCAAACTAGCGGGAGTGCGTACGAGCAGTACTTC
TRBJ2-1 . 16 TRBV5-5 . CASSLVPGLERDEQFF TGTGCCAGCAGCTTGGTTCCGGGGCTGGAGAGAGATGAGCAGTTCTTC
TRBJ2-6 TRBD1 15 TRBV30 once CAWSATGDGANVLTF TGTGCCTGGAGTGCGACAGGGGATGGGGCCAACGTCCTGACTTTC
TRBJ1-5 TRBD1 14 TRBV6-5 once CASRRQGIDQPQHF TGTGCCAGCAGGCGACAGGGTATTGATCAGCCCCAGCATTTT
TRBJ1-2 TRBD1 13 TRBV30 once CAWNTGTDYGYTF TGTGCCTGGAATACTGGGACAGACTATGGCTACACCTTC
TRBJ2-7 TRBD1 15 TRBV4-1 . CASSQPGQAAYEQYF TGCGCCAGCAGCCAACCCGGACAGGCTGCCTACGAGCAGTACTTC
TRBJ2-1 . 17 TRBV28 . CASRGEAVSTWMNEQFF TGTGCCAGCAGGGGAGAGGCGGTTAGTACTTGGATGAATGAGCAGTTCTTC
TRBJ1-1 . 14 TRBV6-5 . CASSTRTRSTEAFF TGTGCCAGCAGTACCAGGACGAGGAGCACTGAAGCTTTCTTT
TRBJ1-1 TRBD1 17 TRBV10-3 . CAISEPGRQGGEGEAFF TGTGCCATCAGTGAGCCAGGGAGACAGGGAGGGGAAGGTGAAGCTTTCTTT
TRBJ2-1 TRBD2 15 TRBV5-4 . CASRPGGSSYNEQFF TGTGCCAGCAGGCCCGGGGGGAGCTCCTACAATGAGCAGTTCTTC
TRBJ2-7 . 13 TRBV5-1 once CASSPSGTGEQYF TGCGCCAGCAGCCCGTCCGGGACTGGGGAGCAGTACTTC
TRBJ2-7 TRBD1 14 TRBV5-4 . CASSLEGQMYEQYF TGTGCCAGCAGCTTGGAGGGACAGATGTACGAGCAGTACTTC
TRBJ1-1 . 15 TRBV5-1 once CASSLEDRIRTEAFF TGCGCCAGCAGCTTGGAAGATCGGATTCGGACTGAAGCTTTCTTT
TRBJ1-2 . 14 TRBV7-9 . CASSLPAGHYGYTF TGTGCCAGCTCCCTTCCCGCGGGGCACTATGGCTACACCTTC
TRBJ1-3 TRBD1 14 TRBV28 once CASSVGQNGNTIYF TGTGCCAGCAGCGTGGGACAGAATGGAAACACCATATATTTT
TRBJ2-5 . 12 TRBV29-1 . CSVEQGFETQYF TGCAGCGTTGAACAGGGGTTTGAGACCCAGTACTTC
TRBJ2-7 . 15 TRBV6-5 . CASSYRAVSYYEQYF TGTGCTAGCTCGTACCGGGCGGTCAGCTACTACGAGCAGTACTTC
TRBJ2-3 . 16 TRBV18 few CASSPSGSLSTDTQYF TGTGCCAGCTCACCATCAGGGTCCTTATCTACAGATACGCAGTATTTT
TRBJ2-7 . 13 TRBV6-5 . CASSLRGGLEQYF TGTGCCAGCAGCCTCAGGGGAGGGCTCGAGCAGTACTTC
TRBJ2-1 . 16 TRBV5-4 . CASSLGSGEAYNEQFF TGTGCCAGCAGCTTGGGATCGGGAGAAGCCTACAATGAGCAGTTCTTC
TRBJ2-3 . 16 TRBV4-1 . CASSQVNLISTDTQYF TGCGCCAGCAGCCAAGTAAACCTTATTAGCACAGATACGCAGTATTTT
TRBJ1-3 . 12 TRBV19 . CAAESLGNTIYF TGTGCCGCCGAGAGCCTCGGAAACACCATATATTTT
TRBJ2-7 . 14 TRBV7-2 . CASSMDRGPYEQYF TGTGCCAGCAGCATGGACCGCGGCCCCTACGAGCAGTACTTC
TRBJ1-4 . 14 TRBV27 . CASSPGATNEKLFF TGTGCCAGCAGTCCGGGGGCAACTAATGAAAAACTGTTTTTT
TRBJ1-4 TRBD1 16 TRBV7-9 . CASSWRDRASNEKLFF TGTGCCAGCAGCTGGAGGGACAGGGCCTCTAATGAAAAACTGTTTTTT
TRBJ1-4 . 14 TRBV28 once CASSSTPTNEKLFF TGTGCCAGCAGTTCTACGCCAACTAATGAAAAACTGTTTTTT
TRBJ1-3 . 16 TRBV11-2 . CASSSNRASSGNTIYF TGTGCCAGCAGCTCCAACAGGGCCAGCTCTGGAAACACCATATATTTT
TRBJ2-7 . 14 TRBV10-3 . CAISGAGPDYEQYF TGTGCCATCAGTGGGGCAGGACCTGACTACGAGCAGTACTTC
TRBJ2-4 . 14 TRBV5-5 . CASSRDLAKNIQYF TGTGCCAGCAGCCGGGACTTAGCCAAAAACATTCAGTACTTC
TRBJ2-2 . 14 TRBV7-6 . CASSAIGATGELFF TGTGCCAGCAGCGCGATCGGGGCCACCGGGGAGCTGTTTTTT
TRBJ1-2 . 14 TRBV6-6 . CASRGTGRNYGYTF TGTGCCAGCAGAGGAACAGGGAGAAACTATGGCTACACCTTC